The clone carrying this TCR beta chain was recorded a few times. What it binds is not known. CDR3 length: 13 amino acids. CDR1 is SGHRS and CDR2 is YFSETQ in the germline V gene. Trimming cost V 5 bases and J 4 bases, with 10 bases left between them. The sample is drawn from a study of CD8 T cells in ankylosing spondylitis. MiXCR, applied by TCRdb to the 5' RACE reads, yields one record per CDR3 protein. The sample includes 200,000 to 250,000 distinct CDR3 sequences, 32% seen only once; the top ten take around 4%. Study-wide results and caveats: Previously reported in reactive arthritis synovial fluid and blood were some of the motif variants.

The V and J genes are TRBV5-1 and TRBJ2-1; D is ambiguous. The source material was blood, either unsorted or a sorted T cell fraction (not recorded which). The source is a male donor with ankylosing spondylitis or in good health (not recorded which). The CDR3: CASSSDGYNEQFF. The CDR3 nucleotides read TGCGCCAGCAGTTCGGACGGGTACAATGAGCAGTTCTTC.